This TCR beta chain was documented in a study of blood T cell repertoires in COVID-19. Sequencing was performed with immunoSEQ multiplex PCR; in TCRdb, only in-frame clones are kept and a portion is missing. Of tens of thousands of clones listed, less than 90% are singletons. CDR3 length: 15 amino acids. Germline assignment: CDR1 MNHEY and CDR2 SVGAGI. Trimming took 3 bases from V and 4 from J, leaving 15 bases between them. This clone showed up just a few times. Sample: peripheral blood. This clonotype originated in a woman of 80 years or more with active or convalescent COVID-19. V usage is TRBV6-5 and J usage is TRBJ1-2; D might be TRBD1 (6 bases). DNA of the CDR3: TGTGCCAGCAGTTATGATCGGACAGCCTTCTATGGCTACACCTTC. Protein: CASSYDRTAFYGYTF.